A single sample gave rise to the 20 T cell receptor beta chains below, sequenced in a study of blood T cell repertoires in COVID-19. Data came from immunoSEQ multiplex PCR; TCRdb stores just in-frame clones and leaves some out. The table lists about 220,000 clones, around 90% of them singletons. The sequencing sample was made of PBMCs or T cells enriched from blood (not recorded which). All receptors come from a man aged 30 to 39 who had been exposed to COVID-19.

V usage is TRBV5-1 and J usage is TRBJ1-1; D gene uncertain. The V and J ends lost 0 bases and 1 base respectively, with 7 bases between them. The CDR3 totals 14 residues. Germline loops: CDR1 SGHRS, CDR2 YFSETQ. CDR3 residues: CASSLARGNTEAFF. CDR3 sequence (DNA): TGCGCCAGCAGCTTGGCCCGGGGGAACACTGAAGCTTTCTTT.

This clone was found once. The V gene is TRBV11-2, the J gene TRBJ1-1; no clear D. In germline, CDR1 is SGHAT, CDR2 FQNNGV. V lost 0 bases to trimming and J lost 0 bases, with 8 bases between them. The CDR3 has 15 residues. Written as DNA, the CDR3 is TGTGCCAGCAGCTTAGAGCGGAGAATGAACACTGAAGCTTTCTTT. Its translation: CASSLERRMNTEAFF.

The rearrangement joins TRBV7-9 to TRBJ2-1, with D unresolved. Trimming removed 5 bases from V and 9 bases from J, with 17 bases in between. The CDR3 is made up of 14 amino acids. CDR1 SEHNR and CDR2 FQNEAQ come from the germline V gene (reference sequence). The CDR3 reads CASSPPIPSGEQFF. CDR3 sequence (DNA): TGTGCCAGCAGCCCCCCAATCCCCTCCGGTGAGCAGTTCTTC.

The chain recombines TRBV7-6 with TRBJ1-3; D remains unclear. CDR3 length: 15 amino acids. V was trimmed by 5 bases and J by 1 base, leaving 12 bases between them. Germline CDR1 is SGHVS and CDR2 is FNYEAQ. The CDR3 spells CASSTPRGSGNTIYF. The DNA for the CDR3 is TGTGCCAGCAGCACCCCCAGAGGGTCTGGAAACACCATATATTTT.

The rearrangement joins TRBV14 to TRBJ1-6; the D is unclear. Germline assignment: CDR1 SGHDN and CDR2 FVKESK. With 0 bases removed from V and 11 bases from J, the gap between germline ends came to 8 bases. This CDR3 is built from 13 residues. CDR3: CASSQDSIAPLHF. Written as DNA, the CDR3 is TGTGCCAGCAGCCAAGATAGCATCGCACCCCTCCACTTT.

This sequence joins TRBV9 and TRBJ1-1; 9 bases align to TRBD1. The CDR3 has 13 residues. V shed 4 bases, J shed 7 bases, and the junction held 5 bases outside the gene matches. CDR1 and CDR2 from the germline V gene are SGDLS and YYNGEE. The CDR3 DNA reads as TGTGCCAGCAGCCCGGGGACAGGGATTGAAGCTTTCTTT. This sequence encodes CASSPGTGIEAFF.

The chain combines TRBV10-3 with TRBJ2-3; TRBD2 agrees at 9 bases. CDR1 ENHRY and CDR2 SYGVKD come from the germline V gene. V dropped 5 bases and J dropped 2; count of bases not matched to a gene: 5. The CDR3 length is 15 residues. Written as DNA, the CDR3 is TGTGCCATCAGTAGTGCGGGGGGGTTCACAGATACGCAGTATTTT. Protein sequence: CAISSAGGFTDTQYF.

V and J are TRBV27 and TRBJ2-3, with a tentative D call TRBD1 (6 bases). This CDR3 contains 15 residues. Germline CDR1 reads MNHEY; CDR2 reads SMNVEV (reference sequence). Trimming shortened V by 6 bases and J by 6 bases, and 19 bases separated the two germline ends. DNA for the CDR3: TGTGCCAGCAGCCTCGGGACAACGCAAACTGATACGCAGTATTTT. Protein sequence: CASSLGTTQTDTQYF.

V and J are TRBV4-3 and TRBJ2-1; tentative D call: TRBD2 (7 bases). Trimming shortened V by 3 bases and J by 6 bases, and 21 bases separated the two germline ends. The germline CDR1 and CDR2 sequences are LGHNA and YSLEER. The CDR3 is 17 amino acids. In DNA, the CDR3 is TGCGCCAGCAGCCAGGGGGGGCCATGGGAAATACGCAATGAGCAGTTCTTC. Translated: CASSQGGPWEIRNEQFF.

V and J are TRBV7-9 and TRBJ2-5, with TRBD1 matching over 11 bases. The junction had 11 bases not matched to a gene; V was cut back by 4 bases and J by 4 bases. The CDR3 runs to 17 residues. Germline V gene lookup returns CDR1 SEHNR and CDR2 FQNEAQ (reference sequence). This CDR3 is CASSSGQGATIIETQYF. CDR3 sequence (DNA): TGTGCCAGCAGCTCCGGACAGGGGGCAACGATAATAGAGACCCAGTACTTC. Full variable domain (missing parts from reference TRBV7-9 and TRBJ2-5): DTGVSQNPRHKITKRGQNVTFRCDPISEHNRLYWYRQTLGQGPEFLTYFQNEAQLEKSRLLSDRFSAERPKGSFSTLEIQRTEQGDSAMYLCASSSGQGATIIETQYFGPGTRLLVL.

The CDR3 reads CARKVLGQNTGELFF. CDR3 bases: TGTGCCCGGAAAGTACTGGGACAGAACACCGGGGAGCTGTTTTTT. The chain recombines TRBV7-9 with TRBJ2-2; TRBD1 is a possible D gene (6 bases). Per the germline V gene, CDR1 is SEHNR and CDR2 is FQNEAQ (reference sequence). This CDR3 is 15 amino acids long. V shed 11 bases and J shed 1 base, with 17 bases lying between them.

The count of this clone is one. The chain carries TRBV30 and TRBJ2-3; 9 nucleotides align to TRBD2. CDR1 GTSNPN and CDR2 SVGIG come from the germline V gene (reference sequence). This CDR3 contains 15 residues. Losses at the gene ends were 1 base for V and 1 base for J; bases not matched to a gene: 3. In DNA, the CDR3 is TGTGCCTGGAGTGCGACTAGCGGACGCACAGATACGCAGTATTTT. Amino acids: CAWSATSGRTDTQYF.

The chain is built from TRBV6-5 and TRBJ1-2, with TRBD1 as a possible D gene (5 bases). This CDR3 is built from 14 residues. Trimming left V 2 bases short and J 7 bases short, with 14 bases between. CDR1 and CDR2 (germline): MNHEY, SVGAGI. The CDR3: CASSYGGGEGGYTF. The CDR3 DNA sequence: TGTGCCAGCAGTTACGGGGGGGGAGAGGGTGGCTACACCTTC.

This chain joins TRBV11-3 and TRBJ2-3; 8 bases align to TRBD2. Germline V lookup: CDR1 SGHNT, CDR2 YENEEA. The CDR3 runs to 15 residues. J gave up 5 bases and V 0 bases, and 4 bases lay outside the gene matches. The CDR3 here is CASSLDSGVLDTQYF. The CDR3 nucleotides are TGTGCCAGCAGCTTAGATAGCGGGGTCCTAGATACGCAGTATTTT.

The V call is TRBV7-9, the J call TRBJ1-4; the D gene is possibly TRBD1 (6 bases). V was trimmed by 5 bases and J by 5 bases, leaving 12 bases between them. Germline loops: CDR1 SEHNR, CDR2 FQNEAQ (reference sequence). This CDR3 comprises 14 residues. CDR3 bases: TGTGCCAGCAGCAATAGAGGACAGAATGAAAAACTGTTTTTT. Amino acids: CASSNRGQNEKLFF.

V is TRBV23-1 and J is TRBJ1-4, with a possible D match to TRBD1 (5 bases). TRBV23-1 is an ORF, and what it does is uncertain. The CDR3 is 16 residues long. Trimming left V 1 base short and J 7 bases short, with 16 bases between. The CDR3 protein is CASSQLLARVGEKLFF. CDR3 nucleotides: TGCGCCAGCAGTCAATTGCTGGCCAGGGTAGGTGAAAAACTGTTTTTT.

The chain has TRBV5-5 and TRBJ2-7; 11 bases fit TRBD1. The CDR3 spans 15 residues. V was pared by 3 bases and J by 6 bases, with 8 bases of the junction left unmatched. From germline, CDR1 is SGHKS and CDR2 YYEKEE (reference sequence). This chain's CDR3 is CASSSRTGGWGEQYF. CDR3 in DNA: TGTGCCAGCAGCTCCCGGACAGGGGGCTGGGGCGAGCAGTACTTC.

The chain recombines TRBV5-4 with TRBJ2-5; TRBD2 might be the D (6 bases). Germline CDR1 SGHNT, CDR2 YYREEE (reference sequence). The CDR3 extends over 12 amino acids. V was clipped by 2 bases and J by 5 bases, with 7 bases between them. The CDR3 here is CASSFGGETQYF. In DNA form, the CDR3 reads TGTGCCAGCAGCTTTGGAGGGGAGACCCAGTACTTC.

The gene calls are TRBV5-1 and TRBJ1-6; D possibly corresponds to TRBD1 (6 bases). V shed 0 bases and J shed 9 bases, with 10 bases lying between them. Germline-derived CDR1 and CDR2 are SGHRS and YFSETQ. The CDR3 runs 14 residues. The CDR3 sequence is CASSLAGRGSPLHF. CDR3 bases: TGCGCCAGCAGCTTGGCTGGCAGGGGTTCACCCCTCCACTTT.

The genes are TRBV4-1 and TRBJ2-4, with 10 nucleotides matching TRBD1. V lost 4 bases to trimming and J lost 6 bases; unmatched junction nucleotides: 3. Germline lookup yields CDR1 MGHRA and CDR2 YSYEKL. The CDR3 contains 14 residues. The CDR3 nucleotides are TGCGCCAGCAGCCCCCGGACAGGGGGAAACATTCAGTACTTC. Its protein is CASSPRTGGNIQYF.